The TCR beta chain described here comes from a study of T cell changes during pregnancy in multiple sclerosis. This table comes from immunoSEQ multiplex PCR, and its TCRdb copy is limited to in-frame clones, with some not included. The sample has tens of thousands of clones, approximately 86% seen once. The CDR3 runs to 15 residues. Germline assignment: CDR1 LGHNA and CDR2 YSLEER. Trimming shortened V by 0 bases and J by 5 bases, and 13 bases separated the two germline ends. The rearrangement joins TRBV4-3 to TRBJ2-5; D might be TRBD2 (6 bases). The receptor comes from a female donor in good health, enrolled as a control in a pregnancy study. Source: CD8+ T cells from peripheral blood mononuclear cells, taken in the first trimester of pregnancy. The CDR3 DNA sequence: TGCGCCAGCAGCCAAGAGGGACTCAATGCGGAGACCCAGTACTTC. Protein product: CASSQEGLNAETQYF.